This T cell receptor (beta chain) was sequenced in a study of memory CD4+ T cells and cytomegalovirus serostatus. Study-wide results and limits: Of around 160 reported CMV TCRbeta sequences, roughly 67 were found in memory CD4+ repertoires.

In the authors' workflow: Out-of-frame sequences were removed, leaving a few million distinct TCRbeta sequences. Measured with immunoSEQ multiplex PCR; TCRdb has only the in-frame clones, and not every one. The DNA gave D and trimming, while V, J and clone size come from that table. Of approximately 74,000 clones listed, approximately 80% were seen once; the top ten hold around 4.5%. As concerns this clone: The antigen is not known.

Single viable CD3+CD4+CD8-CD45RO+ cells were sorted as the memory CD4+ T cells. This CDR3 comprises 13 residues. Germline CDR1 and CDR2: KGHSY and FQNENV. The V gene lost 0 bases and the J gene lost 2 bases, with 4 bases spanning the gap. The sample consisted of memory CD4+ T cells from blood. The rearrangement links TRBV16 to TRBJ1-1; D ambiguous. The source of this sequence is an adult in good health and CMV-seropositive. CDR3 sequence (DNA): TGTGCCAGCAGCCAATCCCGTAACACTGAAGCTTTCTTT. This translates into CASSQSRNTEAFF. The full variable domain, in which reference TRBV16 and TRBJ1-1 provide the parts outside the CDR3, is GEEVAQTPKHLVRGEGQKAKLYCAPIKGHSYVFWYQQVLKNEFKFLISFQNENVFDETGMPKERFSAKCLPNSPCSLEIQATKLEDSAVYFCASSQSRNTEAFFGQGTRLTVV.